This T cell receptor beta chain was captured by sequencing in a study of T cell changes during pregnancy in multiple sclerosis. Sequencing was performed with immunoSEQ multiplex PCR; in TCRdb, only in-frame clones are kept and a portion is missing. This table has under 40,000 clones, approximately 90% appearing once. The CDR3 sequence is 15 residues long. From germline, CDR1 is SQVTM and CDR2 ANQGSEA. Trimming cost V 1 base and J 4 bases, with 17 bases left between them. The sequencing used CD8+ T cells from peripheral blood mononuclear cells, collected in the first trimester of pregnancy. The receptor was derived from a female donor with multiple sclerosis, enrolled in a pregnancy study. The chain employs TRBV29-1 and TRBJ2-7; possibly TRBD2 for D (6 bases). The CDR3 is CSVEGNGGRGYEQYF. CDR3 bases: TGCAGCGTTGAAGGGAACGGCGGACGGGGGTACGAGCAGTACTTC.